The clone carrying this T cell receptor (beta chain) was picked up a small number of times. Its target is not known. This specimen comes from a study of T-cell memory formation after mild COVID-19. A single record per CDR3 protein comes from TCRdb applying MiXCR to the 5' RACE reads. The data contain approximately 210,000 distinct CDR3 sequences, 10% of them seen just once; the ten biggest clones take up approximately 2.8%. Trimming shortened V by 4 bases and J by 0 bases, and 11 bases separated the two germline ends. The CDR3 spans 16 residues. Germline V CDR1 and CDR2: KGHDR, SFDVKD. Study conclusions and caveats: Most CD4+ clones that shrank were in CM and EM, while CD8+ ones turned up in EMRA. The pre-infection memory compartment contained some responding clones, suggesting cross-reactive memory joined. A second wave expanding day 15 to 37 was CD4+-biased; contracting clones were balanced.

This sequence was found in a man younger than 35 who had mild COVID-19 (a few samples of this study predate the infection). Cell type and time point are not known. The chain couples TRBV24-1 to TRBJ2-2; the D is unclear. The specimen sequenced was PBMCs or a T cell subset sorted from them (not recorded which). The CDR3 sequence: CATSDLLPANTGELFF. In DNA, the CDR3 is TGTGCCACCAGTGACCTCCTGCCCGCGAACACCGGGGAGCTGTTTTTT.